This TCR beta chain was recovered during a study of T-cell reconstitution after alpha-beta-depleted transplantation in children. The TCRbeta library incorporated unique molecular identifiers. TCRdb re-called the PCR reads through MiXCR, storing one row per CDR3 protein. The sample includes about 610,000 distinct CDR3 sequences, about 10% of them seen just once. CDR1 is SQVTM and CDR2 is ANQGSEA in the germline V gene. The CDR3 runs 12 residues. V was cut by 3 bases and J by 7 bases, with 13 bases left in between. The chain uses TRBV29-1 and TRBJ2-7; tentatively, D is TRBD2 (6 bases). Here the sequenced sample was PBMCs from the stem cell graft donor, taken from the stem cell graft. The clonotype originates from a human donor who donated a stem cell graft to a child with acute myeloid leukemia. CDR3 amino acids: CSVEGRAGEQYF. As DNA, the CDR3 is TGCAGCGTTGAGGGTAGGGCGGGAGAGCAGTACTTC.